The 24 T cell receptor beta chains below all came from one sample that was sequenced in a study of beta chain features in type 1 diabetes. Since all of the isolated RNA was reverse transcribed, expressed TCRB transcripts were what got sequenced. Assay: immunoSEQ multiplex PCR; the TCRdb copy retains only in-frame clones and omits some. The repertoire holds roughly 400,000 clones, with approximately 16% as singletons. Sequenced input: naive CD4+ T cells from blood. The source is a woman aged 18-29 years in good health.

CDR3 bases: TGTGCCAGCTCACCTTCCTTGACAGGGGCCTACAATGAGCAGTTCTTC. Its translation is CASSPSLTGAYNEQFF. This chain connects TRBV18 to TRBJ2-1, with TRBD1 identical over 8 bases. Germline CDR1 reads KGHSH; CDR2 reads LQKENI. The junction had 6 bases not matched to a gene; V was cut back by 3 bases and J by 2 bases. This CDR3 is built from 16 residues.

The chain uses TRBV4-3 and TRBJ2-1; 11 bases fit TRBD2. CDR3 length equals 15 residues. CDR1 and CDR2 from the germline V gene are LGHNA and YSLEER. After removal of 3 bases from V and 7 bases from J, the junction contained 5 bases not matched to a gene. CDR3 in amino acids: CASSHIAGGPNEQFF. The CDR3 DNA sequence: TGCGCCAGCAGCCATATAGCGGGAGGGCCGAATGAGCAGTTCTTC.

Concerning this clone: Other DNA sequences in the sample encode the same CDR3. The chain uses TRBV2 and TRBJ2-1, with D uncertain. Trimming pared 0 bases from V and 9 bases from J, leaving 9 bases between. CDR1 is SNHLY, CDR2 FYNNEI, per germline. This CDR3 comprises 13 residues. This CDR3 reads CASSEAPPGEQFF. CDR3 nucleotides: TGTGCCAGCAGTGAAGCGCCCCCGGGTGAGCAGTTCTTC.

V is TRBV28 and J is TRBJ2-5; D may be TRBD1 (6 bases). Trimming cost V 5 bases and J 2 bases, with 21 bases left between them. The CDR3 length is 17 residues. In germline, CDR1 is MDHEN, CDR2 SYDVKM. CDR3 coding DNA: TGTGCCAGCAGTACCGACCTCGGGACAAAGCGTCAAGAGACCCAGTACTTC. Protein: CASSTDLGTKRQETQYF.

This clone was seen only a few times. The chain couples TRBV6-1 to TRBJ2-7, with 8 bases aligning to TRBD1. V dropped 7 bases and J dropped 4; count of bases not matched to a gene: 9. Germline V gives CDR1 MNHNS, CDR2 SASEGT. CDR3 length: 14 amino acids. DNA of the CDR3: TGTGCCAGCACCCAGGACAGGGTAGTTTACGAGCAGTACTTC. It specifies CASTQDRVVYEQYF.

This clone was observed a handful of times. The rearrangement joins TRBV2 to TRBJ1-5; 12 bases line up with TRBD1. The junction had 10 bases not matched to a gene; V was cut back by 7 bases and J by 6 bases. Germline CDR1 and CDR2: SNHLY and FYNNEI. The CDR3 totals 16 residues. The CDR3 coding sequence is TGTGCCAGCACAACATTGTTGGGACAGGGGGCTCAGCCCCAGCATTTT. Residues: CASTTLLGQGAQPQHF.

The J gene is TRBJ2-2, the V gene TRBV9; D gene uncertain. Trimming took off 0 bases at V and 3 bases at J, with 6 bases between the two ends. Germline CDR1 is SGDLS and CDR2 is YYNGEE. The CDR3 consists of 14 residues. The CDR3 is CASSVGLDTGELFF. The CDR3 bases are TGTGCCAGCAGCGTAGGGCTCGACACCGGGGAGCTGTTTTTT.

The chain recombines TRBV2 with TRBJ1-1; D is undetermined. Germline V gene data show CDR1 as SNHLY and CDR2 as FYNNEI. Trimming removed 5 bases from V and 1 base from J, with 14 bases in between. The CDR3 has 15 amino acids. The CDR3 here is CASSKERQTNTEAFF. Here the CDR3 DNA reads TGTGCCAGCAGTAAGGAGAGGCAGACGAACACTGAAGCTTTCTTT.

Only a few counts were recorded for this clone. CDR3: CSVGGGQGEQPQHF. The CDR3 DNA reads as TGCAGCGTTGGGGGCGGACAGGGGGAACAGCCCCAGCATTTT. The chain couples TRBV29-1 to TRBJ1-5; 10 nucleotides align to TRBD1. V was clipped by 4 bases and J by 7 bases; unmatched bases: 7. The CDR3 sequence is 14 residues long. Germline V gene sequence: CDR1 SQVTM, CDR2 ANQGSEA.

This clone was counted between two and nine times. The rearrangement links TRBV5-4 to TRBJ1-2; D is possibly TRBD1 (5 bases). This CDR3 is built from 13 residues. With 0 bases removed from V and 5 bases from J, the gap between germline ends came to 8 bases. Per the germline V gene, CDR1 is SGHNT and CDR2 is YYREEE (reference sequence). CDR3 coding DNA: TGTGCCAGCAGCTTGGGGGGGGTGTATGGCTACACCTTC. Translating it yields CASSLGGVYGYTF.

This clone was recorded a few times. The CDR3 protein is CATSRDLAGVGEQYF. The CDR3 coding sequence is TGTGCCACCAGCAGAGATTTGGCAGGGGTAGGCGAGCAGTACTTC. V usage is TRBV15 and J usage is TRBJ2-7, with D possibly matching TRBD1 (6 bases). Germline loops: CDR1 LNHNV, CDR2 YYDKDF (reference sequence). The germline V and J ends were trimmed by 0 bases and 6 bases, with 15 bases remaining between them. There are 15 residues in the CDR3.

This chain links TRBV2 with TRBJ2-1, with D maybe TRBD2 (6 bases). The germline V and J ends were trimmed by 5 bases and 0 bases, with 11 bases remaining between them. The CDR3 extends over 15 amino acids. Looked up from germline, CDR1 is SNHLY and CDR2 is FYNNEI. The CDR3 protein is CASSLADSSYNEQFF. The CDR3 DNA reads as TGTGCCAGCAGTTTAGCGGATAGCTCCTACAATGAGCAGTTCTTC.

This clone occurred a few times. The rearrangement links TRBV10-3 to TRBJ2-5; no clear D gene. Germline CDR1 ENHRY, CDR2 SYGVKD. CDR3 length: 13 residues. V was trimmed by 8 bases and J by 1 base, leaving 11 bases between them. This CDR3 reads CAIAQAAQETQYF. DNA for the CDR3: TGTGCCATCGCCCAAGCCGCCCAAGAGACCCAGTACTTC.

This clone was counted between two and nine times. V gene TRBV11-1 combines with J gene TRBJ1-3; perhaps TRBD1 as D (5 bases). Between the trimmed V and J ends, which lost 5 bases and 0 bases, there was a span of 11 bases. Germline CDR1 and CDR2: SGHAT and FQDESV (reference sequence). The CDR3 contains 15 residues. CDR3 nucleotide sequence: TGTGCCAGCAGCACCGACAGCTACTCTGGAAACACCATATATTTT. As protein: CASSTDSYSGNTIYF.

J is TRBJ2-7 and V is TRBV9; D perhaps matches TRBD1 (5 bases). Germline-derived CDR1 and CDR2 are SGDLS and YYNGEE. CDR3 size: 11 residues. Deletions cut 3 bases from V and 5 bases from J, with 6 bases between. The CDR3 spells CASSARDEQYF. As DNA, the CDR3 is TGTGCCAGCAGCGCCAGGGACGAGCAGTACTTC.

The DNA of the CDR3 is TGTGCCTGGAGGGCCTTCCGGGGGAGAAGAGACTACGAGCAGTACTTC. Translation: CAWRAFRGRRDYEQYF. The chain joins TRBV30 to TRBJ2-7, with D maybe TRBD2 (6 bases). V shed 3 bases and J shed 3 bases, with 21 bases lying between them. From germline, CDR1 is GTSNPN and CDR2 SVGIG (reference sequence). The CDR3 is 16 residues long. The full variable domain, its missing parts supplied by reference TRBV30 and TRBJ2-7, is SQTIHQWPATLVQPVGSPLSLECTVEGTSNPNLYWYRQAAGRGLQLLFYSVGIGQISSEVPQNLSASRPQDRQFILSSKKLLLSDSGFYLCAWRAFRGRRDYEQYFGPGTRLTVT.

The chain combines TRBV10-3 with TRBJ2-7; the match to TRBD2 covers 10 bases. In germline, CDR1 is ENHRY, CDR2 SYGVKD. This CDR3 region has 14 residues. Trimming removed 7 bases from V and 5 bases from J; junction bases left unmatched: 8. The CDR3 DNA reads TGTGCCATCAATACCTTCGGACTAGCGGACGAGCAGTACTTC. It codes for CAINTFGLADEQYF.

The chain combines TRBV5-4 with TRBJ2-4; 7 bases are a match to TRBD2. CDR1 and CDR2 (germline): SGHNT, YYREEE (reference sequence). This CDR3 comprises 16 residues. V shed 0 bases and J 0 bases; nucleotides not matched to a gene: 3. The CDR3 sequence is CASSLDLAGAKNIQYF. CDR3 in DNA: TGTGCCAGCAGCTTGGATTTAGCGGGAGCCAAAAACATTCAGTACTTC.

The V gene is TRBV6-5, the J gene TRBJ2-4; weak D call: TRBD1 (7 bases). CDR3 length: 13 residues. Trimming shortened V by 2 bases and J by 8 bases, and 10 bases separated the two germline ends. The V gene's germline CDR1 is MNHEY and CDR2 SVGAGI. CDR3 sequence (DNA): TGTGCCAGCAGTTACGGCAGGGGGGACATTCAGTACTTC. It codes for CASSYGRGDIQYF.

In this sample, this clone turned up a few times. The CDR3 here is CASSTRTVGNTIYF. As DNA, the CDR3 is TGTGCCAGCAGCACGAGGACAGTTGGAAACACCATATATTTT. The gene calls are TRBV9 and TRBJ1-3; maybe TRBD1 (6 bases). Trimming removed 4 bases at V and 3 bases at J, with 11 bases between. Germline CDR1 is SGDLS and CDR2 is YYNGEE. CDR3 size: 14 residues.

This clone was seen a few times. This chain joins TRBV5-1 and TRBJ1-1, with TRBD1 matching over 8 bases. The CDR3 runs to 16 residues. Germline lookup yields CDR1 SGHRS and CDR2 YFSETQ. Trimming removed 7 bases from V and 0 bases from J; junction bases left unmatched: 11. This CDR3 reads CASGSDRGRMNTEAFF. The CDR3 DNA reads as TGCGCCAGCGGCAGTGACAGGGGTAGGATGAACACTGAAGCTTTCTTT.

This clone was seen only a few times. The chain recombines TRBV30 with TRBJ1-5; D perhaps matches TRBD1 (6 bases). Germline V gene data show CDR1 as GTSNPN and CDR2 as SVGIG (reference sequence). The germline V and J ends were trimmed by 3 bases and 0 bases, with 9 bases remaining between them. This CDR3 comprises 14 residues. The CDR3 is CAWRGQLSNQPQHF. The DNA for the CDR3 is TGTGCCTGGAGAGGACAGCTTAGCAATCAGCCCCAGCATTTT. The full variable domain, rest sourced from reference TRBV30 and TRBJ1-5, is SQTIHQWPATLVQPVGSPLSLECTVEGTSNPNLYWYRQAAGRGLQLLFYSVGIGQISSEVPQNLSASRPQDRQFILSSKKLLLSDSGFYLCAWRGQLSNQPQHFGDGTRLSIL.

There are a few counts of this clone. This chain links TRBV4-3 with TRBJ2-3, with 8 positions matching TRBD2. The CDR3 contains 13 residues. From germline, CDR1 is LGHNA and CDR2 YSLEER. The J segment lost 6 bases and the V segment lost 3 bases, leaving 2 bases of the junction unmatched. The CDR3 sequence is CASSHRGGDTQYF. The CDR3 nucleotides read TGCGCCAGCAGCCACCGGGGGGGGGATACGCAGTATTTT.

This clone was observed a few times. This chain uses TRBV4-2 with TRBJ1-5; TRBD1 is a possible D gene (5 bases). V shed 1 base and J shed 4 bases, with 11 bases lying between them. Germline lookup yields CDR1 LGHNA and CDR2 YNFKEQ. The CDR3 consists of 15 residues. The CDR3 spells CASSQASGGNQPQHF. The CDR3 bases are TGTGCCAGCAGCCAAGCTAGCGGGGGGAATCAGCCCCAGCATTTT.